A selection of T cell receptor beta chains follows, all from one sample in a study of shared clonotypes between healthy human individuals. The repertoire was sequenced with immunoSEQ multiplex PCR; TCRdb's copy has only in-frame clones and lacks some. The sample yields about 460,000 clones, about 74% seen once. Material for sequencing was PBMCs. Receptors originate from a woman in her 40s in good health. Some clones in this sample may be carry-over from other donors' samples. CDR3s include the opening cysteine and the closing phenylalanine or tryptophan. A D gene is named only where the DNA matches it firmly. Expanded clones are given a class, and other clones once, few, many or no size at all.

D gene	clone size	V gene	J gene	CDR3 protein	CDR3 DNA
.	.	TRBV18	TRBJ2-1	CASSPQGTKSNEQFF	TGTGCCAGCTCGCCCCAGGGGACCAAGAGCAATGAGCAGTTCTTC
TRBD1	.	TRBV19	TRBJ2-2	CASSTTGGVTGELFF	TGTGCCAGTAGTACAACAGGGGGCGTCACCGGGGAGCTGTTTTTT
TRBD2	.	TRBV10-2	TRBJ2-7	CASSERLAGKYEQYF	TGCGCCAGCAGTGAGCGACTAGCGGGAAAGTACGAGCAGTACTTC
.	.	TRBV19	TRBJ1-1	CASSIVGQTNTEAFF	TGTGCCAGTAGTATTGTAGGGCAGACCAACACTGAAGCTTTCTTT
.	.	TRBV4-2	TRBJ1-2	CASSQEKSNYGYTF	TGTGCCAGCAGCCAAGAAAAAAGTAACTATGGCTACACCTTC
TRBD2	.	TRBV7-2	TRBJ2-7	CASSPRGSGRFEQYF	TGTGCCAGCAGCCCCCGTGGTAGCGGGAGGTTCGAGCAGTACTTC
.	many	TRBV4-3	TRBJ2-1	CASSQEGATLDEQFF	TGCGCCAGCAGCCAAGAAGGGGCCACCCTGGATGAGCAGTTCTTC
.	.	TRBV20-1	TRBJ2-7	CSAERGTEQYF	TGCAGTGCAGAGAGGGGCACCGAGCAGTACTTC
TRBD1	.	TRBV28	TRBJ1-5	CASSPTTGGGQPQHF	TGTGCCAGCAGTCCTACTACAGGGGGCGGTCAGCCCCAGCATTTT
.	many	TRBV4-3	TRBJ2-1	CASSQDTQGSYNEQFF	TGCGCCAGCAGCCAAGATACTCAGGGCTCCTACAATGAGCAGTTCTTC
TRBD2	.	TRBV10-2	TRBJ2-7	CASSGRLAVYEQYF	TGCGCCAGCAGTGGAAGGCTAGCGGTTTACGAGCAGTACTTC
.	.	TRBV19	TRBJ2-3	CASSIRTDGTDTQYF	TGTGCCAGTAGTATCCGGACAGATGGGACAGATACGCAGTATTTT
.	many	TRBV19	TRBJ2-7	CASSTIPTPGSYEQYF	TGTGCCAGTAGTACCATCCCCACGCCGGGCTCCTACGAGCAGTACTTC
.	.	TRBV7-9	TRBJ2-7	CASSSSPEQYF	TGTGCCAGCAGCTCCTCACCCGAGCAGTACTTC
TRBD2	.	TRBV5-1	TRBJ2-1	CASSLLSGVSYNEQFF	TGCGCCAGCAGCTTACTCAGCGGGGTCTCCTACAATGAGCAGTTCTTC